These T cell receptor beta chains were read from a single sample in a study of OX40 agonist ivuxolimab in advanced cancers. Sequenced by immunoSEQ multiplex PCR; TCRdb stores in-frame clones only, minus some. Among roughly 35,000 clones, roughly four fifths were seen once, and the ten largest hold 1.9%. Specimen: CD4+ or CD8+ T cells sorted from blood, collected in a trial of the OX40 agonist ivuxolimab. The source of these receptors is an adult with an advanced solid tumor such as melanoma, head and neck, liver or kidney cancer. Each CDR3 is given with its conserved first and last residue. A D gene is named only where the DNA matches it firmly. Clone size, where shown, is once, few, many, or a class for clones that have expanded.

>TRBJ2-7|-|TRBV4-2|-
TGTGCCAGCCGGGACAATTCCTACGAGCAGTACTTC
CASRDNSYEQYF
>TRBJ1-1|-|TRBV9|-
TGTGCCAGCAGCGCACAGGGGAACACTGAAGCTTTCTTT
CASSAQGNTEAFF
>TRBJ1-1|few|TRBV5-6|-
TGTGCCAGCCGGGACACTTGGGGGAACACTGAAGCTTTCTTT
CASRDTWGNTEAFF
>TRBJ2-3|-|TRBV2|TRBD1
TGTGCCAGCACCCTGGACAGGGGAGGCGGTACAGATACGCAGTATTTT
CASTLDRGGGTDTQYF
>TRBJ1-6|few|TRBV6-5|-
TGTGCCAGCAGTTACTCCTATTCACCCCTCCACTTT
CASSYSYSPLHF
>TRBJ2-7|-|TRBV7-9|TRBD2
TGTGCCAGCAGCCCGGATGGGACTAGCGGAGCCTACGAGCAGTACTTC
CASSPDGTSGAYEQYF
>TRBJ1-1|-|TRBV28|-
TGTGCCAGCAGTTTTACCACGATCTCTGAAGCTTTCTTT
CASSFTTISEAFF
>TRBJ1-2|-|TRBV2|-
TGTGCCAGCACCTACAGGGCTAACTATGGCTACACCTTC
CASTYRANYGYTF
>TRBJ2-1|-|TRBV4-2|TRBD2
TGTGCCAGCAGCCAAGAACCCGGCGGGGGGGCGGGTAATGAGCAGTTCTTC
CASSQEPGGGAGNEQFF
>TRBJ1-2|-|TRBV28|TRBD1
TGTGCCAGCAGTTTAGCGGACAGGGTGAACTATGGCTACACCTTC
CASSLADRVNYGYTF
>TRBJ1-2|once|TRBV5-1|-
TGCGCCAGCAGCTTGGGGAGTTCGAACTATGGCTACACCTTC
CASSLGSSNYGYTF
>TRBJ2-1|-|TRBV28|TRBD1
TGTGCCAGCAGTTTAGAGGGACAGAACAATGAGCAGTTCTTC
CASSLEGQNNEQFF
>TRBJ1-5|-|TRBV6-1|-
TGTGCCAGCAGTGAAACGTATAGCAATCAGCCCCAGCATTTT
CASSETYSNQPQHF
>TRBJ2-7|-|TRBV6-1|TRBD1
TGTGCCAGCAGCCTACAGGGGGTCCACTACGAGCAGTACTTC
CASSLQGVHYEQYF
>TRBJ2-1|once|TRBV1|-
TGCACCAGCAGCCAAGAGGGGGTGGGACAGGGCGTCCATGAGCAGTTCTTC
CTSSQEGVGQGVHEQFF
>TRBJ1-6|-|TRBV5-1|-
TGCGCCAGCAGCTTGGCGGGGTATTCACCCCTCCACTTT
CASSLAGYSPLHF
>TRBJ1-3|-|TRBV30|-
TGTGCCTACGAAACTGGAAACACCATATATTTT
CAYETGNTIYF